This T cell receptor (beta chain) originates from a study of blood T cell repertoires in COVID-19 (dated by TCRdb to the early 2020s). A note on the overall study: Samples from collaborators originated in the United States, Italy and Spain and spanned both the acute and convalescent phases of COVID-19. Where available, HLA class I and class II types were obtained from metadata supplied by the sample provider rather than from assay-based typing. Samples were obtained from the ongoing ImmuneRACE study (first 160 participants) and from over 1,000 subjects provided by 6 global collaborators. Deeply sampled blood TCRbeta repertoires from subjects exposed to, actively infected with, or recovered from COVID-19 were included in the dataset. A freely available public database, intended as a resource for researchers studying the immune response to SARS-CoV-2, is where the repertoires were released. The sample metadata nearly always contained a de-identified subject ID, COVID-19 status, age in years and sex. The prospective study material was composed of cDNA or gDNA derived from T cells, B-cell-depleted T cells, or PBMCs.

A second Seattle source provided samples from volunteer blood donors who had recovered from COVID-19. Collaborating institutions collected whole blood in K2EDTA tubes following their own protocols. Collaborator samples were shipped for TCRbeta analysis as frozen whole blood, isolated PBMCs, or DNA extracted from either sample type. Results the study describes overall, beyond this receptor: The quantity of clinical and demographic metadata differed by source and by participant and was supplied without curation.

The germline V end is reduced by 1 base and the J end by 6 bases; junction bases left unmatched: 7. Its CDR3 holds 15 amino acids, cysteine through phenylalanine. Kept here is only the CDR3 DNA, which spans 45 bases and is read in frame from base 1. Via the germline V gene, CDR1 is SGHRS and CDR2 YFSETQ. TCRbeta CDR3 regions were amplified from genomic DNA using the immunoSEQ Assay, a bias-controlled multiplex PCR. As for how the authors treated the data: The number of nucleated cells in each sample was estimated from the amplification of reference gene primers within the assay. To quantify the absolute abundance of each unique TCRbeta CDR3 rearrangement, sequence reads were collapsed and filtered. For each sample, productive Simpson clonality was calculated by taking the square root of Simpson's diversity index across productive rearrangements. TCRdb limited this immuneACCESS table to in-frame rearrangements with V and J called. A share of clones is missing; checked studies link under half to unresolved V genes, and the rest is unexplained. The V and J calls and clone size were taken over from that table, and D and trimming were inferred from the DNA. The sample yields about 240,000 clones; about 85% were counted once. The ten largest clones capture approximately 1.8% of the sample.

Points on this clone: Its antigen is unknown. Base quality data are lacking; no much larger clone is found one base away.

The rearrangement joined TRBV5-1 to TRBJ1-5; the central 7 bases match TRBD1. This receptor was obtained from a man younger than 45 who had recovered from COVID-19. Sequenced input: peripheral blood. The nucleotides are TGCGCCAGCAGCTTGACAGGAGGGGGCGGTCAGCCCCAGCATTTT. Its protein reads: CASSLTGGGGQPQHF.